This TCR beta chain emerged from a study of blood T cells in healthy people across ages. A J-beta primer mix and a sample-barcoded 5' primer were used in a second PCR of roughly 6 to 11 cycles. TCRdb ran MiXCR on the 5' RACE reads and lists one entry per CDR3 protein. This sample has 800,000 to 1,300,000 distinct CDR3 sequences, with about 23% found just once. CDR3 length: 14 amino acids. Germline values: CDR1 MGHRA, CDR2 YSYEKL. These data also featured in a second study, about T cells of mothers and their children.

The sample taken for sequencing was blood. The source is a girl aged 2 to 10 in good health. This chain links TRBV4-1 with TRBJ2-5, with D perhaps TRBD2 (5 bases). TRBJ2-1 matches the DNA end more closely, so the J call is doubtful. CDR3 in DNA: TGCGCCAGCAGCCAAGGGGCTAGCCGAGATGAGCAGTTCTTC. It is translated as CASSQGASRDEQFF.